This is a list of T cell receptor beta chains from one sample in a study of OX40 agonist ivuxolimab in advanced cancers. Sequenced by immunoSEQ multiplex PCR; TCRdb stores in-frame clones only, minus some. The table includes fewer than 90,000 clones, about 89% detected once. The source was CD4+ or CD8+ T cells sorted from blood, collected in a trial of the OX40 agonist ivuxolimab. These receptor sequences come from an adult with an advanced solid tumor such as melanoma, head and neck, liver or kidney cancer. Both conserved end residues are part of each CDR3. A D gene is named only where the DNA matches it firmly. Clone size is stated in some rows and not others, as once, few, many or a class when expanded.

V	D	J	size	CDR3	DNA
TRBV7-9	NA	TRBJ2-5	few	CASSFGQPETQYF	TGTGCCAGCAGCTTCGGACAACCGGAGACCCAGTACTTC
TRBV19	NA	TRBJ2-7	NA	CASSGNSYEQYF	TGTGCCAGTAGCGGGAACAGCTACGAGCAGTACTTC
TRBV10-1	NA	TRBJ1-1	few	CASSAQVEDTEAFF	TGCGCCAGCAGTGCCCAAGTTGAGGACACTGAAGCTTTCTTT
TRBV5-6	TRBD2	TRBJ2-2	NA	CASSLDGLAGATGTGELFF	TGTGCCAGCAGCTTGGACGGACTAGCGGGAGCGACGGGCACCGGGGAGCTGTTTTTT
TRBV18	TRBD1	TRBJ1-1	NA	CASSPGQGADRVAFF	TGTGCCAGCTCACCCGGACAGGGGGCAGATCGAGTGGCTTTCTTT
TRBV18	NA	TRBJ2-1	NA	CASSPSSGPYNEQFF	TGTGCCAGCTCACCCTCGAGCGGACCCTACAATGAGCAGTTCTTC
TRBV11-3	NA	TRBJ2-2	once	CASSLQGPDTGELFF	TGTGCCAGCAGCTTACAGGGGCCCGACACCGGGGAGCTGTTTTTT
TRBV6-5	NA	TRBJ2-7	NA	CASRRRQDFSYEQYF	TGTGCCAGCAGACGTAGACAGGACTTCTCCTACGAGCAGTACTTC
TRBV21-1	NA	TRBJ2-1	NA	CASSKVVSGSLGSYNEQFF	TGTGCCAGCAGCAAAGTTGTCAGCGGGAGTCTTGGCTCCTACAATGAGCAGTTCTTC
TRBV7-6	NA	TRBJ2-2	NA	CASSQGASGHRTGELFF	TGTGCCAGCAGCCAAGGGGCGTCGGGACACCGCACCGGGGAGCTGTTTTTT
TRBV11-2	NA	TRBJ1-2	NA	CASSLAEAAYGYTF	TGTGCCAGCAGCTTAGCAGAGGCAGCTTATGGCTACACCTTC
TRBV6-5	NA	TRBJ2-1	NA	CASSLTLSFEQFF	TGTGCCAGCAGCCTAACCCTATCGTTTGAGCAGTTCTTC
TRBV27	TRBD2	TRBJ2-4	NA	CASSLSRTSSSKNIQYF	TGTGCCAGCAGTTTATCCCGGACTAGCTCCTCGAAAAACATTCAGTACTTC
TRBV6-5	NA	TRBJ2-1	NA	CATLRGTGYNEQFF	TGTGCCACCCTCCGTGGGACTGGATACAATGAGCAGTTCTTC
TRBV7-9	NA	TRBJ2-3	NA	CASSLNPDTQYF	TGTGCCAGCAGCTTAAACCCGGATACGCAGTATTTT
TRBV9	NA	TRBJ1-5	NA	CASSGQYSNQPQHF	TGTGCCAGCAGCGGGCAGTATAGCAATCAGCCCCAGCATTTT
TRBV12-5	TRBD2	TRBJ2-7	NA	CASAPSPGAGAREQYF	TGTGCTAGTGCACCCTCCCCTGGAGCGGGAGCCCGAGAGCAGTACTTC
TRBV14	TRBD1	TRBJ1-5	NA	CASSQDTGQGISNQPQHF	TGTGCCAGCAGCCAAGATACGGGACAGGGGATTAGCAATCAGCCCCAGCATTTT
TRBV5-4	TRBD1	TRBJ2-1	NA	CASSSGQGSSYNEQFF	TGTGCCAGCAGCTCCGGACAGGGGAGCTCCTACAATGAGCAGTTCTTC
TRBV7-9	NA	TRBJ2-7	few	CASSFAGTYEQYF	TGTGCCAGCAGCTTCGCGGGAACCTACGAGCAGTACTTC
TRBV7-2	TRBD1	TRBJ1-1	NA	CASSLGAGGNTEAFF	TGTGCCAGCAGCTTAGGGGCAGGGGGGAACACTGAAGCTTTCTTT
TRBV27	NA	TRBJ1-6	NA	CASSLRSQGNSPLHF	TGTGCCAGCAGTTTACGGTCCCAGGGTAATTCACCCCTCCACTTT
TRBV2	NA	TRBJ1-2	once	CASGAGVGYTF	TGTGCCAGCGGGGCAGGGGTCGGCTACACCTTC
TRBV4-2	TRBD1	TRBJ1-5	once	CASSGRPQGQVGNQPQHF	TGTGCCAGCAGCGGGCGACCGCAGGGACAGGTGGGCAATCAGCCCCAGCATTTT
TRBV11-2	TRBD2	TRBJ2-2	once	CASSPTPGLRTGELFF	TGTGCCAGCAGCCCGACCCCGGGACTACGAACCGGGGAGCTGTTTTTT
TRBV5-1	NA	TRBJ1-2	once	CASSLDRNYGYTF	TGCGCCAGCAGCCTCGACCGTAACTATGGCTACACCTTC
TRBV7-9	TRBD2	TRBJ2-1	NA	CASTLAGVYEQFF	TGTGCCAGTACTCTAGCGGGAGTATATGAGCAGTTCTTC
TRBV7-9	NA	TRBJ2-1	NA	CASSPANYNEQFF	TGTGCCAGCAGCCCAGCGAACTACAATGAGCAGTTCTTC
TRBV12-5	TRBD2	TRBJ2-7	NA	CASGKGASGTVEQYF	TGTGCTAGTGGCAAAGGGGCTAGCGGGACCGTCGAGCAGTACTTC
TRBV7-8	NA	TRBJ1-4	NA	CASSRQATNEKLFF	TGTGCCAGCAGTCGCCAGGCAACTAATGAAAAACTGTTTTTT
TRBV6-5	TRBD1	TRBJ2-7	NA	CASSYSGQPVYEQYF	TGTGCCAGCAGCTACTCGGGACAGCCCGTCTACGAGCAGTACTTC
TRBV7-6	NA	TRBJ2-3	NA	CASSLVGGNADTQYF	TGTGCCAGCAGCTTAGTTGGGGGTAATGCAGATACGCAGTATTTT
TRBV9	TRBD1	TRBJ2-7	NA	CASSITGGDEQYF	TGTGCCAGCAGCATCACAGGGGGCGACGAGCAGTACTTC
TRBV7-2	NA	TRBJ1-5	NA	CASSLFGSNQPQHF	TGTGCCAGCAGCTTGTTTGGTAGCAATCAGCCCCAGCATTTT
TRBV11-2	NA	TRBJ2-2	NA	CASNPGLPGGELFF	TGTGCCAGCAACCCCGGGCTGCCCGGGGGGGAGCTGTTTTTT
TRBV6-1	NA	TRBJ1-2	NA	CASSEARYREYGYTF	TGTGCCAGCAGTGAAGCGCGGTACAGAGAGTATGGCTACACCTTC
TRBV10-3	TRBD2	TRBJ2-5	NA	CAISARLAGQETQYF	TGTGCCATCAGTGCCCGACTAGCGGGGCAAGAGACCCAGTACTTC
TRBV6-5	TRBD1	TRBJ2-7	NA	CASSLATGAYEQYF	TGTGCCAGCAGTTTAGCGACAGGGGCCTACGAGCAGTACTTC
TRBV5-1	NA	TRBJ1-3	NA	CASSLFLGNTIYF	TGCGCCAGCAGCTTGTTTTTAGGAAACACCATATATTTT
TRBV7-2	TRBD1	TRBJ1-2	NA	CASSLEGATVYGYTF	TGTGCCAGCAGCTTAGAGGGGGCGACAGTGTATGGCTACACCTTC
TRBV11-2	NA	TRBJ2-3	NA	CASSLGQKTDTQYF	TGTGCCAGCAGCTTAGGGCAGAAGACAGATACGCAGTATTTT
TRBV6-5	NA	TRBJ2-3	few	CASSLLSPRLGDTQYF	TGTGCCAGCAGTTTACTCTCGCCGAGACTAGGAGATACGCAGTATTTT
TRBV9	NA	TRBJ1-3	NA	CASSVGRISGNTIYF	TGTGCCAGCAGCGTAGGGCGGATCTCTGGAAACACCATATATTTT
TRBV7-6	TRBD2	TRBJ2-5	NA	CASSLVLAAQETQYF	TGTGCCAGCAGCTTAGTTCTAGCGGCCCAAGAGACCCAGTACTTC
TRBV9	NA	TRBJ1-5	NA	CASSVGGGNQPQHF	TGTGCCAGCAGCGTAGGAGGGGGCAATCAGCCCCAGCATTTT
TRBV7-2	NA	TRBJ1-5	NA	CASSLGVGNQPQHF	TGTGCCAGCAGCTTAGGGGTTGGCAATCAGCCCCAGCATTTT
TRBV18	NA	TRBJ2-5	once	CASSFRDTGSVQYF	TGTGCCAGCTCATTCCGGGACACTGGGTCGGTCCAGTACTTC
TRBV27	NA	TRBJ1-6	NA	CASSLNGSPLHF	TGTGCCAGCAGTTTAAATGGTTCACCCCTCCACTTT
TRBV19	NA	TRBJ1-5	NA	CASSMSGIGNQPQHF	TGTGCCAGTAGTATGAGCGGGATAGGCAATCAGCCCCAGCATTTT
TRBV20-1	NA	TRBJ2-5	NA	CSARETETQYF	TGCAGTGCTAGAGAAACAGAGACCCAGTACTTC
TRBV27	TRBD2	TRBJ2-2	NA	CASRKRLASATGELFF	TGTGCCAGCAGAAAACGACTAGCGTCTGCAACCGGGGAGCTGTTTTTT
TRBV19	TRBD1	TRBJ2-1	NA	CASSETGSLEQFF	TGTGCCAGTAGCGAGACAGGGTCTCTTGAGCAGTTCTTC
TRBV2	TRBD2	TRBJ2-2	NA	CASSPGLAGTGELFF	TGTGCCAGCAGTCCGGGACTAGCGGGAACCGGGGAGCTGTTTTTT
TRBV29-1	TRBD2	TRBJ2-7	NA	CSVELETSGRNEQYF	TGCAGCGTTGAACTTGAGACTAGCGGGAGGAACGAGCAGTACTTC
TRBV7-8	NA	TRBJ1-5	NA	CASSPGQGPNQPQHF	TGTGCCAGCAGCCCTGGGCAGGGCCCAAATCAGCCCCAGCATTTT
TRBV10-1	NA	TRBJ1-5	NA	CASPMSGPNNQPQHF	TGCGCCAGCCCCATGTCCGGGCCTAACAATCAGCCCCAGCATTTT